This TCR beta chain is from a study of CD4 T cells in relation to SARS-CoV-2 and coronaviruses. Unexposed donor CD4+ T cells date from 2011-2018, before the COVID-19 pandemic. Naive and memory CD4+ T cells were separated from cryopreserved PBMCs. In the case of this clone: What it recognizes is unknown.

The study, taken as a whole, reports: Crossreactive clones expanded significantly less to SARS-CoV-2 than monoreactive clones. Memory recall responses, not primary responses primed in culture, are what the assay detects. In around 60% of donors, memory CD4+ clonotypes crossrecognized SARS-CoV-2 and at least one common cold coronavirus spike.

Germline V gives CDR1 SNHLY, CDR2 FYNNEI. V lost 2 bases and J 2 bases, leaving 10 bases between the germline ends. The CDR3 has 16 amino acids. Sequencing was performed with immunoSEQ multiplex PCR; in TCRdb, only in-frame clones are kept and a portion is missing. The sample lists around 69,000 clones, around 93% occurring once. This sequence was found in a human donor in good health. Sequenced input: naive CD4+ T cells from PBMCs. Subset described: naive CD4+ T cells isolated by negative enrichment. The chain combines TRBV2 with TRBJ2-6; no definite D call. CDR3 amino acids: CASSEYLGAGANVLTF. The CDR3 DNA follows: TGTGCCAGCAGTGAATATTTGGGCGCTGGGGCCAACGTCCTGACTTTC.